Following are 16 T cell receptor beta chains from one sample sequenced in a study of CD8 T cells in Susac syndrome. When the RNA was reverse transcribed, random hexamers were used with an input of roughly 0.45 to 1 ug. Each CDR3 protein is one row after TCRdb ran MiXCR on the immunoSEQ multiplex PCR reads. There are about 90,000 distinct CDR3 sequences in the sample; over 85% occur only once, and 0.25% to 0.4% lies in the top ten. The source material was CD8+ T cells from PBMCs. The receptor source for this set is a human donor in good health.

This chain joins TRBV4-1 and TRBJ1-6, with 8 positions matching TRBD1. The V gene's germline CDR1 is MGHRA and CDR2 YSYEKL. V dropped 0 bases and J dropped 9; count of bases not matched to a gene: 7. CDR3 size: 16 residues. The CDR3 DNA sequence: TGCGCCAGCAGCCAAGATTGGACAGGGCGATTTTCACCCCTCCACTTT. Translated, it gives CASSQDWTGRFSPLHF.

A single count supports this clonotype. The chain links TRBV15 to TRBJ2-7; 7 nucleotides line up with TRBD1. The germline gives CDR1 LNHNV, CDR2 YYDKDF (reference sequence). The CDR3 sequence is 15 residues long. Unmatched junction bases numbered 5, after V lost 3 bases and J lost 0 bases. CDR3 residues: CATSRDRPSSYEQYF. In DNA form, the CDR3 reads TGTGCCACCAGCAGGGACAGGCCTAGCTCCTACGAGCAGTACTTC.

The chain combines TRBV20-1 with TRBJ1-4; 7 bases agree with TRBD1. The CDR3 length is 14 residues. Germline V CDR1 and CDR2: DFQATT, SNEGSKA (reference sequence). Germline trimming cut 6 bases from V and 2 bases from J; bases unmatched to any gene: 6. The CDR3 spells CSAQTRGTNEKLFF. The CDR3 DNA follows: TGCAGTGCGCAAACCAGGGGGACTAATGAAAAACTGTTTTTT.

The chain carries TRBV2 and TRBJ2-7, with D hard to call. The length of the CDR3 is 15 residues. V was trimmed by 5 bases and J by 1 base, leaving 15 bases between them. The germline V gene has CDR1 SNHLY and CDR2 FYNNEI. CDR3 DNA: TGTGCCAGCAGTCAAGGTTTCGGTACTTCCTACGAGCAGTACTTC. Translation: CASSQGFGTSYEQYF. The full variable domain, completed using reference TRBV2 and TRBJ2-7, is EPEVTQTPSHQVTQMGQEVILRCVPISNHLYFYWYRQILGQKVEFLVSFYNNEISEKSEIFDDQFSVERPDGSNFTLKIRSTKLEDSAMYFCASSQGFGTSYEQYFGPGTRLTVT.

The chain's CDR3 is CSVEIGRETQYF. CDR3 DNA: TGCAGCGTTGAAATAGGAAGAGAGACCCAGTACTTC. The rearrangement links TRBV29-1 to TRBJ2-5; D not certain. V was shortened by 2 bases and J by 4 bases, with 8 bases between the two germline ends. Germline assignment: CDR1 SQVTM and CDR2 ANQGSEA. The CDR3 is made up of 12 amino acids.

The chain carries TRBV11-2 and TRBJ1-1; TRBD1 might be the D (6 bases). The germline CDR1 and CDR2 sequences are SGHAT and FQNNGV. V shed 5 bases and J shed 1 base, with 14 bases lying between them. The CDR3 loop spans 15 amino acids. The CDR3 loop reads CASSLIQGWNTEAFF. The CDR3, as DNA: TGTGCCAGCAGCCTGATACAGGGATGGAACACTGAAGCTTTCTTT.

This chain joins TRBV4-1 and TRBJ1-2, with 8 bases fitting TRBD1. Looked up from germline, CDR1 is MGHRA and CDR2 is YSYEKL. The length of the CDR3 is 14 residues. V lost 3 bases and J lost 7; bases outside the gene matches: 7. The CDR3: CASSQEPGGRGYTF. Here the CDR3 DNA reads TGCGCCAGCAGCCAGGAACCAGGGGGCCGTGGCTACACCTTC.

The chain links TRBV7-9 to TRBJ2-7; D call uncertain. The CDR3 sequence is 13 residues long. V was pared by 4 bases and J by 5 bases, with 12 bases between. Looked up from germline, CDR1 is SEHNR and CDR2 is FQNEAQ (reference sequence). The CDR3 nucleotides read TGTGCCAGCAGCTCTAGATCAAGGGACGAGCAGTACTTC. Translated: CASSSRSRDEQYF.

The count of this clonotype is one. This chain joins TRBV7-2 and TRBJ2-7; D is unresolved. The germline V and J ends were trimmed by 5 bases and 2 bases, with 7 bases remaining between them. The germline gives CDR1 SGHTA, CDR2 FQGNSA. CDR3 size: 12 residues. CDR3 bases: TGTGCCAGCAGCATCAACACCTACGAGCAGTACTTC. This sequence encodes CASSINTYEQYF. The full variable domain, with the rest looked up from reference TRBV7-2 and TRBJ2-7, is GAGVSQSPSNKVTEKGKDVELRCDPISGHTALYWYRQSLGQGLEFLIYFQGNSAPDKSGLPSDRFSAERTGGSVSTLTIQRTQQEDSAVYLCASSINTYEQYFGPGTRLTVT.

This clonotype occurred once. J is TRBJ1-4 and V is TRBV27, with D unclear. CDR3 length: 15 amino acids. Germline CDR1 and CDR2: MNHEY and SMNVEV (reference sequence). Trimming took off 6 bases at V and 6 bases at J, with 17 bases between the two ends. The CDR3 loop is CASRSRGTWDEKLFF. The CDR3, as DNA: TGTGCCAGCAGATCCCGGGGAACCTGGGATGAAAAACTGTTTTTT. Using reference TRBV27 and TRBJ1-4 for the parts outside the CDR3, the full variable domain is EAQVTQNPRYLITVTGKKLTVTCSQNMNHEYMSWYRQDPGLGLRQIYYSMNVEVTDKGDVPEGYKVSRKEKRNFPLILESPSPNQTSLYFCASRSRGTWDEKLFFGSGTQLSVL.

V is TRBV2 and J is TRBJ2-7; possible D gene TRBD1, 6 bases. V was shortened by 6 bases and J by 3 bases, with 12 bases between the two germline ends. The germline gives CDR1 SNHLY, CDR2 FYNNEI. The CDR3 sequence is 13 residues long. The CDR3 spells CASSIGTNYEQYF. The CDR3 coding sequence is TGTGCCAGCAGCATAGGGACAAACTACGAGCAGTACTTC.

The chain links TRBV25-1 to TRBJ2-7; D tentatively reads TRBD1 or TRBD2 (6 bases each). The CDR3 is 15 amino acids. The germline CDR1 and CDR2 sequences are MGHDK and SYGVNS. The germline V and J ends were trimmed by 2 bases and 5 bases, with 16 bases remaining between them. In DNA, the CDR3 is TGTGCCAGCAGTGAAAGTGAGGAGGGGGGCCACGAGCAGTACTTC. Amino acids: CASSESEEGGHEQYF.

This clonotype was counted only a few times. V usage is TRBV29-1 and J usage is TRBJ1-1; no clear D gene. Trimming cost V 0 bases and J 3 bases, with 5 bases left between them. The V gene's germline CDR1 is SQVTM and CDR2 ANQGSEA. The CDR3 totals 12 residues. DNA of the CDR3: TGCAGCGTTGAAGATGGGGACACTGAAGCTTTCTTT. This sequence encodes CSVEDGDTEAFF.

This rearrangement joins TRBV5-6 to TRBJ2-7, with D uncertain. The CDR3 consists of 13 residues. Trimming took off 0 bases at V and 7 bases at J, with 11 bases between the two ends. CDR1 and CDR2 (germline): SGHDT, YYEEEE. This CDR3 reads CASSLAISWEQYF. The CDR3 DNA is TGTGCCAGCAGCTTGGCGATCTCGTGGGAGCAGTACTTC.

The rearrangement uses TRBV23-1 and TRBJ1-2; D call uncertain. TRBV23-1 is assigned to the ORF class and has an uncertain function. The CDR3 extends over 14 amino acids. The ends were cut back, 0 bases at V and 2 bases at J, with 7 bases in the middle. The CDR3 DNA sequence: TGCGCCAGCAGTCAATCGTGGGCCAACTATGGCTACACCTTC. As protein: CASSQSWANYGYTF.

V usage is TRBV27 and J usage is TRBJ1-5; D gene unclear. In germline, CDR1 is MNHEY, CDR2 SMNVEV (reference sequence). The CDR3 length is 14 residues. V lost 4 bases and J lost 3, with 10 bases in between. CDR3 amino acids: CASSYEGNNQPQHF. CDR3 nucleotide sequence: TGTGCCAGCAGTTATGAAGGGAACAATCAGCCCCAGCATTTT.